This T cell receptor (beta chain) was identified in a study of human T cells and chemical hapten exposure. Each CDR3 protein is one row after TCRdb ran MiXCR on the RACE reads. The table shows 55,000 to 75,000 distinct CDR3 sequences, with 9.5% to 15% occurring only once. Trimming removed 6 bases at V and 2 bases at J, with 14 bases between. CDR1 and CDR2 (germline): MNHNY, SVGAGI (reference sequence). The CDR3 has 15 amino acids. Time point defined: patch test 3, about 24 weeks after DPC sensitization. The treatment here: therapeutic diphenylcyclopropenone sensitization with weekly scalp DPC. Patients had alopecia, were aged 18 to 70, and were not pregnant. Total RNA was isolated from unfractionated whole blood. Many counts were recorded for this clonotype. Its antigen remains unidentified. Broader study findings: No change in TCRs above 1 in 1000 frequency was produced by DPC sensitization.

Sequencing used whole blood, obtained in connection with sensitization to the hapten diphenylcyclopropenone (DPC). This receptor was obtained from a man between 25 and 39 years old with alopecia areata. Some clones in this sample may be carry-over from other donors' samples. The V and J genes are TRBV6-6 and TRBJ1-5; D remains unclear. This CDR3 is CASSSPKGGNQPQHF. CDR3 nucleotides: TGTGCCAGCAGCTCCCCTAAAGGTGGCAATCAGCCCCAGCATTTT.